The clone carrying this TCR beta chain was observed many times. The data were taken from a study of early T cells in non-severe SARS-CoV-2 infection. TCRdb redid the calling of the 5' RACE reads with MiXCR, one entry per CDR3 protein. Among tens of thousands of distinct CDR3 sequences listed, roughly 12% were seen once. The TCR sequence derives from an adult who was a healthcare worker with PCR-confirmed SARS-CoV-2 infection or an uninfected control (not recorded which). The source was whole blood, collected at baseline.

The chain's CDR3 is CASSLVPRGRWAYEQYF. In DNA, the CDR3 is TGTGCCAGCAGCTTAGTTCCGCGGGGGCGATGGGCCTACGAGCAGTACTTC. The chain has TRBV11-2 and TRBJ2-7; TRBD2 might be the D (7 bases). The CDR3 length is 17 residues. From germline, CDR1 is SGHAT and CDR2 FQNNGV. The V end was cut by 1 base, the J end by 2 bases, with 18 bases between.